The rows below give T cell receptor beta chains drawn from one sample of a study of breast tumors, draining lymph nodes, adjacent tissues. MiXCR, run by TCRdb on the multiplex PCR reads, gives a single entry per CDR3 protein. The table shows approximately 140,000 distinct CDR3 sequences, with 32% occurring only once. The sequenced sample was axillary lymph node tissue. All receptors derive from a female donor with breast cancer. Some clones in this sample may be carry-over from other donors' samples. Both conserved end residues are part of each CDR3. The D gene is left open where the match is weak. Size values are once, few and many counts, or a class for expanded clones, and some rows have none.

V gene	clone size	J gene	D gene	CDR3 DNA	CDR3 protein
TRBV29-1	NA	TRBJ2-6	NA	TGCAGCGTTGTACCCCGGACTTTC	CSVVPRTF
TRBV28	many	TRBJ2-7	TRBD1	TGTGCCAGCAGTTCGTTCGCTTGGGGACAGTCCTACGAGCAGTACTTC	CASSSFAWGQSYEQYF
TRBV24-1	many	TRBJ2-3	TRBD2	TGTGCCACCCAAGCTACTAGCGGGATAACAGATACGCAGTATTTT	CATQATSGITDTQYF
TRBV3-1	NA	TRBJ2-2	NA	TGTGCCAGCAGCCAAGAGGTTTTAGTGGGGAACACCGGGGAGCTGTTTTTT	CASSQEVLVGNTGELFF
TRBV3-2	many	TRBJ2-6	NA	TGTGCCAGCAGCTCGCTAGGGGGAGGGGCCAACGTCCTGACTTTC	CASSSLGGGANVLTF
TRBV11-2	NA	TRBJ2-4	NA	TGTGCCAGCAGCTTAAGGCGCCAGGGGCTAGCCAAAAACATTCAGTACTTC	CASSLRRQGLAKNIQYF
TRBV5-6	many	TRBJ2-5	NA	TGTGCCAGCAGCTTGGGTGTTATGGAGACCCAGTACTTC	CASSLGVMETQYF
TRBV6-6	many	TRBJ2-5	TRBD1	TGTGCCAGCAGTCACGCCGGGACAGGGCAAGAGACCCAGTACTTC	CASSHAGTGQETQYF
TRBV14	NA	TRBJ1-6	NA	TGTGCCAGCAGCCAAGTATTAGGACTGCCCAATTCACCCCTCCACTTT	CASSQVLGLPNSPLHF
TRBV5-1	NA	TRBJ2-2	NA	TGCGCCAGCAGGGAGGACACCGGGGAGCTGTTTTTT	CASREDTGELFF
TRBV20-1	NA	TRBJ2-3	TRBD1	TGCAGTGCCCCAAGGGGGCATGCGGGTAGAAGCACAGATACGCAGTATTTT	CSAPRGHAGRSTDTQYF
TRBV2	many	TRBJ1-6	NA	TGTGCCAGCAGTGAGGTTCAGGGATTCAGCTCCTATAATTCACCCCTCCACTTT	CASSEVQGFSSYNSPLHF
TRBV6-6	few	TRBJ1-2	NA	TGTGCCAGCAGTCACTCACCAACTTTTAGCAACTATGGCTACACCTTC	CASSHSPTFSNYGYTF
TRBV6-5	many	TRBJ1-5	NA	TGTGCCAGCAGCGCCGGGTCCGGCCCGGATCAGCCCCAGCATTTT	CASSAGSGPDQPQHF
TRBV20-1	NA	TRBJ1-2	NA	TGCAGTGCTGGAAGGACTTATGGCTACACCTTC	CSAGRTYGYTF
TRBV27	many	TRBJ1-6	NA	TGTGCCAGCAGCCGAGGGACGGCAGCGAATTCACCCCTCCACTTT	CASSRGTAANSPLHF
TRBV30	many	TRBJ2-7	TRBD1	TGTGCCTGGAGTAACCTCATCGACAGGGCCGCGCTTTACGAGCAGTACTTC	CAWSNLIDRAALYEQYF
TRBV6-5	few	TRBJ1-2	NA	TGTGCCAGCAGTCACTCGGTCTTCGGCTATTCTTATGGCCACACCTTC	CASSHSVFGYSYGHTF
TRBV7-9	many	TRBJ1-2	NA	TGTGCCAGCAGCCCCACGACAGCGGGTGACTATGGCTACACCTTC	CASSPTTAGDYGYTF
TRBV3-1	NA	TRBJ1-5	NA	TGTGCCAGCAGCGAGGACTCAAACAGGGAGCCCCAGCATTTT	CASSEDSNREPQHF
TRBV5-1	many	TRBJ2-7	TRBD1	TGCGCCAGCAGCTTGGGCCACCGGGACAGTTCCTACGAGCAGTACTTC	CASSLGHRDSSYEQYF
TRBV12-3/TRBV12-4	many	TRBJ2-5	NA	TGTGCCAGCAGTAACTCCCTAGGGGCGATCCAAGAGACCCAGTACTTC	CASSNSLGAIQETQYF
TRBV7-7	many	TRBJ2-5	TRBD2	TGTGCTAGCAGCGCGGGACTAGCGGGGGGGCAAGAGACCCAGTACTTC	CASSAGLAGGQETQYF
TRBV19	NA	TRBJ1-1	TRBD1	TGTGCCAGTAGTACCCCTTCCCCTGGGACAGGGGGCACTGAAGCTTTCTTT	CASSTPSPGTGGTEAFF
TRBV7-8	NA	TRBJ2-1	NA	TGTGCCAGCAGCTTAGGGGACCTGAGCTCCTACAATGAGCAGTTCTTC	CASSLGDLSSYNEQFF
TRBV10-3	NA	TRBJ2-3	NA	TGTGCCCTCGGTGCGGCGAGCACAGATACGCAGTGTTTT	CALGAASTDTQCF
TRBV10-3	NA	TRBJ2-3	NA	TGTGCCATCAAGGACTCGACAGATACGCAGTATTTT	CAIKDSTDTQYF
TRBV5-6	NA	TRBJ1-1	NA	TGTGCCAGCAGCTTCCTTAACACTGAAGCTTTCTTT	CASSFLNTEAFF
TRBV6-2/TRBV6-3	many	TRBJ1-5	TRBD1	TGTGCCAGCAGGGGAGGACAGGGGACGAGTCAGCCCCAGCATTTT	CASRGGQGTSQPQHF
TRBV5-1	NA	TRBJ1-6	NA	TGCGCCAGCAGCTCAGGCTATTCACCCCTCCACTTT	CASSSGYSPLHF
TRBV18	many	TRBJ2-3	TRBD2	TGTGCCAGCTCACCGGCTTCGGGGGGGTCAGATACGCAGTATTTT	CASSPASGGSDTQYF
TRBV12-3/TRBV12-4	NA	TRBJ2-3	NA	TGCGCCAGCAGTTTGGAACGGCTCACAGATACGCAGTATTTT	CASSLERLTDTQYF
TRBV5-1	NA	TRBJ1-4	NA	TGCGCCAGCAGCACACAGAGTTCGAACACTGAAAAACTGTTTTTT	CASSTQSSNTEKLFF
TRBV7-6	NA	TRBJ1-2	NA	TGTGCCAGCAGGGGGGGGTTGTACTATGGCTACACCTTC	CASRGGLYYGYTF
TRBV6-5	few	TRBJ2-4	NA	TGTGCCAGCAGCCGCCTCGCCGGGGTCAAAAACATTCAGTACTTC	CASSRLAGVKNIQYF
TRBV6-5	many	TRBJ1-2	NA	TGTGCCAGCAGTTTCGGCGAGGATCCTAACTATGGCTACACCTTC	CASSFGEDPNYGYTF
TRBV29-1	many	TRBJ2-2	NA	TGCAGCGTTGGCAGGACGGCCGGGGAGCTGTTTTTT	CSVGRTAGELFF